The 27 T cell receptor beta chains below come from one sample, sequenced in a study of T cells after yellow fever vaccination. TCRdb called the 5' RACE reads again in MiXCR, with one record for every CDR3 protein. Of 550,000 to 750,000 distinct CDR3 sequences detected, about 13% appear once; the ten largest clones hold around 15%. Sequencing used PBMCs, obtained on the day of the yellow fever booster vaccination. Receptors were obtained from a young man who received the YFV17D yellow fever vaccine.

In its sample, this clonotype was seen a few times. The rearrangement joins TRBV19 to TRBJ2-1, with D uncertain. Germline values: CDR1 LNHDA, CDR2 SQIVND (reference sequence). V gave up 0 bases and J gave up 7 bases, with 13 bases separating them. This CDR3 is 15 amino acids long. CDR3 loop: CASSIDGRSWNEQFF. Written as DNA, the CDR3 is TGTGCCAGTAGTATAGATGGTAGGAGTTGGAATGAGCAGTTCTTC.

Regarding this clonotype: A read error may produce the germline difference seen at one junction end. The rearrangement joins TRBV11-2 to TRBJ2-1, with 12 bases identical to TRBD2. This CDR3 comprises 14 residues. Germline V gene sequence: CDR1 SGHAT, CDR2 FQNNGV. The CDR3 DNA reads TGTGCCAGCAGCTTAGATTCGACTAGCGGGAGCCGGATCTTC. Amino acids: CASSLDSTSGSRIF.

This clonotype was seen many times. The limits of the CDR3 on the DNA are not certain, so only TCRdb's listed CDR3 is given. The genes are TRBV12-3 or TRBV12-4 and TRBJ2-3; the table's D gene call, TRBD2, was not cross checked with the DNA. The length of the CDR3 is 15 amino acids, counting both ends. This CDR3 reads CASSSSGRSTDTQYF.

The CDR3: CASSQGWDRPVNTLPGANVLTF. The CDR3 DNA follows: TGCGCCAGCAGCCAAGGTTGGGATCGACCAGTGAACACCCTACCTGGGGCCAACGTCCTGACTTTC. J is TRBJ2-6 and V is TRBV4-1; D not resolved. The CDR3 is made up of 22 amino acids. CDR1 and CDR2 (germline): MGHRA, YSYEKL. The germline V and J ends were trimmed by 1 base and 2 bases, with 27 bases remaining between them.

This clonotype was seen only a few times. The J gene is TRBJ2-1, the V gene TRBV19; D is perhaps TRBD2 (6 bases). The CDR3 contains 14 residues. With 1 base removed from V and 12 bases from J, the gap between germline ends came to 16 bases. Germline values: CDR1 LNHDA, CDR2 SQIVND (reference sequence). Here the CDR3 reads CASSIASLAGGQFF. The CDR3 DNA is TGTGCCAGTAGTATAGCTTCACTAGCCGGGGGGCAGTTCTTC.

This clonotype has at least ten counts. The genes are TRBV7-8 and TRBJ2-3; 9 bases line up with TRBD2. This CDR3 has 16 amino acids. Germline CDR1 is SGHVS and CDR2 is FQNEAQ. Trimming at V came to 5 bases and at J to 3 bases, leaving 9 bases not matched to a gene. DNA for the CDR3: TGTGCCAGCAGCGCTCGTCGGCGGGAGGGAACAGATACGCAGTATTTT. Translating it yields CASSARRREGTDTQYF.

This clonotype was detected only a few times. The genes are TRBV25-1 and TRBJ2-3; 7 bases fit TRBD1. The CDR3 length is 18 residues. Germline V gene sequence: CDR1 MGHDK, CDR2 SYGVNS. V dropped 4 bases and J dropped 0; count of bases not matched to a gene: 13. CDR3 nucleotides: TGTGCCAGCAGTGGGACCACCCGGACAGGAGGAAGCACAGATACGCAGTATTTT. It is translated as CASSGTTRTGGSTDTQYF.

This sequence joins TRBV7-9 and TRBJ2-3, with 8 nucleotides matching TRBD2. This CDR3 comprises 14 residues. J lost 5 bases, V lost 6 bases, and 7 bases had no gene match. Germline V gene lookup returns CDR1 SEHNR and CDR2 FQNEAQ (reference sequence). CDR3 sequence (DNA): TGTGCCAGCAGGCTAGCGGGCCCGGGAGATACGCAGTATTTT. It codes for CASRLAGPGDTQYF.

This chain connects TRBV29-1 to TRBJ2-1, with 8 positions matching TRBD1. V gave up 1 base and J gave up 2 bases; unmatched junction bases: 7. Germline V CDR1 and CDR2: SQVTM, ANQGSEA. The CDR3 sequence is 16 residues long. DNA for the CDR3: TGCAGCGTTGAAGTTGGGACAGGAAACGCCTACAATGAGCAGTTCTTC. It yields the protein CSVEVGTGNAYNEQFF.

About this clonotype: The junction does not match germline at one end; this may be a read error. The chain recombines TRBV7-2 with TRBJ2-7; 7 positions match TRBD1. The CDR3 has 14 residues. Germline CDR1 is SGHTA and CDR2 is FQGNSA. The chain's CDR3 is CASSWKQGTYELYF. In nucleotides, the CDR3 is TGTGCCAGCAGCTGGAAACAGGGGACCTACGAGCTGTACTTC.

The chain links TRBV20-1 to TRBJ2-2, with 7 bases that match TRBD1. Germline CDR1 DFQATT, CDR2 SNEGSKA (reference sequence). The CDR3 runs 15 residues. Trimming took 5 bases from V and 2 from J; bases not matched to a gene: 8. The CDR3 bases are TGCAGTGCTGCAAGGGACAGAACAAACACCGGGGAGCTGTTTTTT. Protein sequence: CSAARDRTNTGELFF.

This clonotype was found a few times. The chain carries TRBV6-5 and TRBJ2-1; tentatively, D is TRBD2 (6 bases). The V and J ends lost 0 bases and 4 bases respectively, with 13 bases between them. The CDR3 totals 16 residues. Germline CDR1 reads MNHEY; CDR2 reads SVGAGI. The CDR3 nucleotides are TGTGCCAGCAGTTACTCGGGTACTAGCAAGTACAATGAGCAGTTCTTC. Amino acid sequence: CASSYSGTSKYNEQFF.

The V and J genes are TRBV27 and TRBJ1-6; TRBD1 aligns across 8 bases. The V gene's germline CDR1 is MNHEY and CDR2 SMNVEV (reference sequence). The trim removed 4 bases at V and 7 bases at J, leaving 6 bases unmatched. This CDR3 spans 15 amino acids. The CDR3 is CASSSQGVGNSPLHF. The CDR3 DNA is TGTGCCAGCAGTTCACAGGGGGTTGGGAATTCACCCCTCCACTTT.

This clonotype was seen only a few times. This chain connects TRBV6-1 to TRBJ2-3; TRBD1 might be the D (6 bases). The CDR3 runs to 14 residues. Per the germline V gene, CDR1 is MNHNS and CDR2 is SASEGT. V was trimmed by 6 bases and J by 4 bases, leaving 14 bases between them. CDR3 sequence: CASRPGHASDTQYF. The DNA of the CDR3 is TGTGCCAGCAGACCGGGACACGCCTCAGATACGCAGTATTTT.

The chain carries TRBV11-2 and TRBJ2-7; a weak D match, TRBD2 (6 bases). From germline, CDR1 is SGHAT and CDR2 FQNNGV. V lost 6 bases and J 6 bases, leaving 15 bases between the germline ends. The CDR3 extends over 13 amino acids. The CDR3 bases are TGTGCCAGCAGTAGTCGGGGGACCCTCGAGCAGTACTTC. Protein: CASSSRGTLEQYF.

Only a few counts were recorded for this clonotype. The CDR3 region is CASSIRTSGKLGEQYF. The CDR3 DNA sequence: TGTGCCAGCAGTATTCGGACTAGCGGGAAACTAGGGGAGCAGTACTTC. This sequence joins TRBV12-3 or TRBV12-4 and TRBJ2-7, with 12 nucleotides matching TRBD2. CDR3 length: 16 residues. Trimming took 5 bases from V and 7 from J; bases not matched to a gene: 12.

The chain joins TRBV5-1 to TRBJ2-2; D is uncertain. V lost 0 bases to trimming and J lost 4 bases, with 10 bases between them. In germline, CDR1 is SGHRS, CDR2 YFSETQ. The CDR3 loop spans 15 amino acids. The CDR3 loop is CASSLGHSSTGELFF. Here the CDR3 DNA reads TGCGCCAGCAGCTTGGGCCACTCGAGCACCGGGGAGCTGTTTTTT.

The chain is built from TRBV4-1 and TRBJ1-1; D remains ambiguous. The CDR3 extends over 15 amino acids. Trimming left V 4 bases short and J 1 base short, with 13 bases between. Germline-derived CDR1 and CDR2 are MGHRA and YSYEKL. This chain's CDR3 is CASSREPHPNTEAFF. The CDR3 region has the DNA TGCGCCAGCAGCCGAGAACCGCACCCGAACACTGAAGCTTTCTTT.

This clonotype turned up a few times. The chain's CDR3 is CAWSVPLVSMRLAGVSEQFF. In nucleotides, the CDR3 is TGTGCCTGGAGTGTACCCCTGGTCAGTATGCGGCTAGCGGGAGTATCTGAGCAGTTCTTC. The J gene is TRBJ2-1, the V gene TRBV30, with TRBD2 matching over 10 bases. Germline assignment: CDR1 GTSNPN and CDR2 SVGIG (reference sequence). V lost 0 bases and J lost 9; bases outside the gene matches: 23. This CDR3 has 20 amino acids.

This clonotype has only one observation. The chain recombines TRBV10-3 with TRBJ2-6; no firm D call. The CDR3 extends over 15 amino acids. Germline CDR1 and CDR2: ENHRY and SYGVKD. Trimming removed 3 bases from V and 2 bases from J, with 8 bases in between. The CDR3 bases are TGTGCCATCAGTGATAGCAGTGCTGGGGCCAACGTCCTGACTTTC. Encoded protein: CAISDSSAGANVLTF.

Concerning this clonotype: One junction end disagrees with the germline gene, perhaps due to a read error. Here the CDR3 DNA reads TGTGCCAGCGGCTTCACTCCCGGCACAGATACGCAGTATTTT. As protein: CASGFTPGTDTQYF. This chain uses TRBV7-2 with TRBJ2-3; D is unresolved. This CDR3 is built from 14 residues. CDR1 is SGHTA, CDR2 FQGNSA, per germline.

This clonotype was seen a handful of times. The rearrangement uses TRBV2 and TRBJ1-5; TRBD1 matches 9 bases. Trimming removed 5 bases from V and 7 bases from J; junction bases left unmatched: 9. Germline assignment: CDR1 SNHLY and CDR2 FYNNEI. This CDR3 is 15 amino acids long. For the CDR3, the DNA is TGTGCCAGCAGTATACTCCGGGACAGGGAACAGCCCCAGCATTTT. Its protein product is CASSILRDREQPQHF.

This chain uses TRBV20-1 with TRBJ1-2; D is possibly TRBD1 (6 bases). CDR3 length equals 12 residues. CDR1 DFQATT and CDR2 SNEGSKA come from the germline V gene (reference sequence). With 6 bases removed from V and 7 bases from J, the gap between germline ends came to 15 bases. The CDR3 coding sequence is TGCAGTGCACGGGACACCGCTCCTGGCTACACCTTC. It specifies CSARDTAPGYTF.

The table lists this clonotype with a few counts. J is TRBJ1-5 and V is TRBV28, with D possibly being TRBD1 (5 bases). Germline V lookup: CDR1 MDHEN, CDR2 SYDVKM. This CDR3 region has 17 residues. Between the trimmed V and J ends, which lost 2 bases and 1 base, there was a span of 15 bases. The CDR3: CASSLIRRGSSNQPQHF. The CDR3 DNA sequence: TGTGCCAGCAGTTTAATTCGTCGGGGGTCAAGCAATCAGCCCCAGCATTTT.

This clonotype was detected many times. V and J are TRBV5-1 and TRBJ2-1, with 10 bases matching TRBD2. V lost 4 bases to trimming and J lost 2 bases; unmatched junction nucleotides: 6. The CDR3 loop spans 16 amino acids. Per germline, CDR1 SGHRS and CDR2 YFSETQ. The CDR3 is CASSRTSGYTYNEQFF. The CDR3 DNA follows: TGCGCCAGCAGCCGGACTAGCGGCTACACCTACAATGAGCAGTTCTTC.

This clonotype was observed a few times. This chain links TRBV6-6 with TRBJ1-5; D is possibly TRBD1 (6 bases). Germline assignment: CDR1 MNHNY and CDR2 SVGAGI (reference sequence). V lost 5 bases, J lost 6 bases, and 11 bases lay in between. This CDR3 has 13 amino acids. The CDR3 DNA sequence: TGTGCCAGCAGTACTCTACAGGGTCAGCCCCAGCATTTT. Translated: CASSTLQGQPQHF.

This clonotype was observed a few times. The chain combines TRBV29-1 with TRBJ2-1; possible D gene TRBD1, 5 bases. The germline CDR1 and CDR2 sequences are SQVTM and ANQGSEA. This CDR3 is 14 amino acids long. V shed 6 bases and J shed 5 bases, with 17 bases lying between them. The CDR3 is CSVPPAWGHNEQFF. The CDR3 DNA reads TGCAGCGTCCCCCCTGCGTGGGGCCACAATGAGCAGTTCTTC.